This T cell receptor (beta chain) was captured in a study of T cells in Graves' hyperthyroidism and ophthalmopathy. Notes on the study in general: Ophthalmopathy onset followed model prediction by a median approximately 6.2 months.

Germline V gene sequence: CDR1 MNHEY, CDR2 SVGEGT. Deletions cut 8 bases from V and 1 base from J, with 9 bases between. This CDR3 contains 13 residues. The source material, RNA transcripts, was used to amplify TCR beta CDR3 regions. RT-PCR in the first round (using the HTBI primer set) targeted the TCR CDR3. Via MiXCR, TCRdb re-called the multiplex PCR reads, giving one row per CDR3 protein. The data contain 490,000 or so distinct CDR3 sequences, about 22% of them seen just once; the ten biggest clones take up about 49%. Only a few counts were recorded for this clonotype. The antigen is not known. The clonotype was recovered from a woman in her 70s with Graves' ophthalmopathy. The sequenced sample was blood. This chain uses TRBV6-2 or TRBV6-3 with TRBJ1-5, with D unresolved. CDR3 in amino acids: CASVRESNQPQHF. The CDR3 bases are TGTGCCAGCGTACGGGAGAGCAATCAGCCCCAGCATTTT.